This T cell receptor (beta chain) was sequenced in a study of T cells in Graves' hyperthyroidism and ophthalmopathy (dated by TCRdb to between 2018 and 2021). Concerning the study at large: Peripheral blood was collected at initial diagnosis, before any treatment. TCR V-J signatures able to tell the groups apart were searched for in a discovery cohort of some 100 patients, of whom over 40 had Graves' ophthalmopathy and more than 55 had stable Graves' hyperthyroidism. Whether ophthalmopathy could be predicted prospectively was tested in an independent validation cohort made up of approximately 19 hyperthyroidism patients plus 17 patients who later progressed to ophthalmopathy. The roughly 100 discovery patients were randomly split 7:3 into training and test sets. Thyroid tissue and blood T-cell repertoires from more than five Graves' hyperthyroidism patients were also compared in the study. After sampling, hyperthyroidism patients received methimazole starting at 30 mg daily, and ophthalmopathy patients received high-dose intravenous methylprednisolone. TCR Vbeta CDR3 sequencing of 130 to 150 peripheral blood samples (about 45 ophthalmopathy, 70 to 85 hyperthyroidism and about 17 progressor patients) is reported in the paper. General findings and caveats noted by the study authors: Most expanded thyroid clonotypes (frequency above 0.001) were also found in blood, which suggests that blood repertoires may mirror thyroid immune responses. No statistical method was used to set the sample size in advance, and investigators knew the group allocation. Ophthalmopathy was separated from stable hyperthyroidism by a 13 V-J signature model, with about 88% sensitivity and around 81% specificity obtained in cross-validation and 80%/75% obtained in testing. During validation, the model predicted progression to ophthalmopathy a median of about 5.9 months ahead of onset, with around 65% sensitivity and 72% to 80% specificity.

The CDR3 numbers 21 residues from cysteine through phenylalanine. The sequence is cut down to CDR3 DNA, 63 bases in frame from base 1. V trim: 0 bases; J trim: 0 bases; unmatched bases: 19. CDR1 and CDR2, looked up from the germline V gene, are SGHAT and FQNNGV. The sample holds many counts of this clonotype. Its antigen is not yet known. No per-base quality is available; no much larger clone lies one base away. The hyperthyroidism patients were between 18 and 65 years old and newly diagnosed, with a disease duration of less than 2 months. Exclusion was applied to patients with uncontrolled infections, other autoimmune diseases, pregnancy or lactation. Clinical symptoms, serum thyroxine and TRAb, thyroid ultrasound, and orbital computed tomography formed the basis for the diagnoses. Blood from progressor patients was drawn when they were first diagnosed with hyperthyroidism, before any ophthalmopathy symptoms appeared. Ficoll-Paque density gradient centrifugation was used to isolate PBMCs from approximately 10 ml of fresh peripheral blood. Progressor patients were first diagnosed with Graves' hyperthyroidism and then developed ophthalmopathy during follow-up. Total RNA was extracted using Trizol reagent, and RNA quality was assessed on an Agilent 2100 Bioanalyzer.

The TCR beta CDR3 regions were amplified from RNA transcripts. The TCR CDR3 was subjected to a first round of RT-PCR using the HTBI primer set and the Qiagen OneStep RT-PCR kit. A second multiplex PCR round built the libraries, followed by size selection and purification. The libraries were sequenced on an Illumina HiSeq2000 using paired-end 100 bp reads. In the authors' own workflow: SOAPnuke was used to process the raw data, removing reads that contained adapters or uncalled bases, had a mean Phred below 15, or lacked an exact match to the constant primer or identifier. High-quality paired reads were merged using COPE v1.2.5, and each unique nucleotide sequence was defined as a clonotype. Clonotypes were aligned to IMGT TRBV, TRBD and TRBJ reference segments using MiTCR v1.1. The analysis was restricted to V-J combinations with a frequency above 0.0001, which together covered roughly 99% of the repertoires. The TCS score was defined as F50 (clonal expansion) divided by E x V (chaos), with BLOSUM62-based TCRdist calculated between CDR3 peptides within each V-J. Welch's t-statistics and random forest reduced fewer than 600 V-J features to roughly 13, which were used in a naive Bayes classifier (R e1071). In TCRdb, the public reads were trimmed at Q25 with fastp and aligned with MiXCR, with productive beta chains retained. Duplicate CDR3 protein sequences are folded into a single record with the most common DNA and genes. The V and J calls follow TCRdb's processing rather than the paper's. This sample is represented by about 580,000 distinct CDR3 sequences; roughly 14% of them were singletons. The ten top clones hold roughly 5.5% of the sample.

This TCR was sampled from a woman aged 30 to 39 with Graves' hyperthyroidism that later progressed to Graves' ophthalmopathy. Sequenced: blood. The chain is assembled from TRBV11-2 and TRBJ1-1; a stretch of 7 junction bases matches TRBD1. The DNA reads as follows: TGTGCCAGCAGCTTAGATCGTCGAGGGGGCATAGGGGAGCGATTGAACACTGAAGCTTTCTTT. The encoded protein is CASSLDRRGGIGERLNTEAFF.